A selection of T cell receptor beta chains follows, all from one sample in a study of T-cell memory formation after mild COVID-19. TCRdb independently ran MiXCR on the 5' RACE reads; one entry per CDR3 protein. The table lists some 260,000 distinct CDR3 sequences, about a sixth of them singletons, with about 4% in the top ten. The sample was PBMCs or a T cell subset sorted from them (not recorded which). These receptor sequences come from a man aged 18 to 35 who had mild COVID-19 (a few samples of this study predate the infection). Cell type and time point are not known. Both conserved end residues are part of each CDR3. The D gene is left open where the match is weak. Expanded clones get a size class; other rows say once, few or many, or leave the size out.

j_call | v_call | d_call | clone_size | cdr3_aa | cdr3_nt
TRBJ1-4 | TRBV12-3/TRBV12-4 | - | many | CASSLQAINEKLFF | TGTGCCAGCAGTTTACAGGCGATTAATGAAAAACTGTTTTTT
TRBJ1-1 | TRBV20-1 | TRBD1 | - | CSAPNRGTEAFF | TGCAGTGCGCCAAACAGGGGAACTGAAGCTTTCTTT
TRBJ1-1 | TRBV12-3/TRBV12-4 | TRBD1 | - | CASIPTGGMNTEAFF | TGTGCCAGCATCCCGACAGGGGGTATGAACACTGAAGCTTTCTTT
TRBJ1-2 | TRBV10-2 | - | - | CASSGRANYGYTF | TGCGCCAGCAGTGGGCGGGCTAACTATGGCTACACCTTC
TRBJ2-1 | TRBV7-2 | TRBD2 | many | CASSLTLQRGGLGEQFF | TGTGCCAGCAGCTTGACTCTTCAGCGGGGGGGCCTCGGTGAGCAGTTCTTC
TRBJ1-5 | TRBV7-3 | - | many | CASRPTGRGQPQHF | TGTGCCAGCAGACCAACAGGCCGAGGGCAGCCCCAGCATTTT
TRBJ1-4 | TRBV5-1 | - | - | CASSLSGNEKLFF | TGCGCCAGCAGCTTGTCGGGTAATGAAAAACTGTTTTTT
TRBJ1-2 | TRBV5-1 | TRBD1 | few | CASSFIMGTGGGYTF | TGCGCCAGCAGCTTCATCATGGGGACAGGAGGCGGCTACACCTTC
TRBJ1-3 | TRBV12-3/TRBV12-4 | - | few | CASRPSGTSGNTIYF | TGTGCCAGCAGGCCTTCCGGGACATCTGGAAACACCATATATTTT
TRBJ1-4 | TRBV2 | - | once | CASSEWGGGEKLFF | TGTGCCAGCAGTGAATGGGGGGGTGGTGAAAAACTGTTTTTT
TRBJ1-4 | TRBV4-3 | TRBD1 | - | CASSQGVGQINEKLFF | TGCGCCAGCAGCCAAGGTGTGGGACAGATAAATGAAAAACTGTTTTTT
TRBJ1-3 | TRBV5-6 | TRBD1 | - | CASSLVTTGTGNTIYF | TGTGCCAGCAGCTTGGTTACGACAGGGACTGGAAACACCATATATTTT
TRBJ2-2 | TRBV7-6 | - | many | CASSLLSVSTGELFF | TGTGCCAGCAGCTTACTTTCAGTGAGCACCGGGGAGCTGTTTTTT
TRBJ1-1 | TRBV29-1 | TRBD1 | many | CSVEVQGLVAFF | TGCAGCGTTGAAGTACAGGGGCTGGTAGCTTTCTTT
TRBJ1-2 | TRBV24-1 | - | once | CATSDLGQGRGYTF | TGTGCCACCAGTGATTTGGGGCAGGGAAGAGGCTACACCTTC
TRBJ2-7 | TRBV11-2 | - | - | CASSLVSRANEQYF | TGTGCCAGCAGCTTAGTTTCACGGGCCAACGAGCAGTACTTC
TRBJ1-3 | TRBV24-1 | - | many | CATSEGTTGRSGNTIYF | TGTGCCACCAGTGAGGGAACGACAGGACGCTCTGGAAACACCATATATTTT
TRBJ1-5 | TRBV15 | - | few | CATSRAIGTGRLLGDQPQHF | TGTGCCACCAGCAGAGCAATTGGGACCGGTCGGCTCTTAGGGGATCAGCCCCAGCATTTT
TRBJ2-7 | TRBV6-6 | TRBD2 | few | CASSDSGTTYEQYF | TGTGCCAGCAGTGACAGCGGGACTACTTACGAGCAGTACTTC
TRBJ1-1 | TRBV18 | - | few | CASSPPPGANTEAFF | TGTGCCAGCTCACCACCGCCGGGGGCGAACACTGAAGCTTTCTTT
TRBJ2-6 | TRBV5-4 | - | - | CASSWDGSGANVLTF | TGTGCCAGCAGTTGGGACGGCTCTGGGGCCAACGTCCTGACTTTC
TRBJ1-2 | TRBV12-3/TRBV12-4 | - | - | CASSPGSGYTF | TGTGCCAGCAGCCCCGGGTCTGGCTACACCTTC
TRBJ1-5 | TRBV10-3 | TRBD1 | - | CAISQDRGAEPQHF | TGTGCCATCAGTCAAGACAGGGGTGCGGAGCCCCAGCATTTT
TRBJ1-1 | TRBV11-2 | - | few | CAGGQQPNTEAFF | TGTGCCGGCGGACAGCAGCCGAACACTGAAGCTTTCTTT
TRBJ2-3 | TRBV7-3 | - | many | CASSSRGADTQYF | TGTGCCAGCAGCTCGCGCGGAGCAGATACGCAGTATTTT
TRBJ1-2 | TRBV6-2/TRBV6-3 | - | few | CASSLRSRTENYGYTF | TGTGCCAGCAGTTTGCGATCAAGGACGGAAAACTATGGCTACACCTTC
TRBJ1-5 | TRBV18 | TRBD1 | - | CASSTRDRGGNQPQHF | TGTGCCAGCTCTACCCGGGACAGGGGAGGAAATCAGCCCCAGCATTTT
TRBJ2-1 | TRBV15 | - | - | CATSRAGNSYNEQFF | TGTGCCACCAGCAGGGCAGGGAACTCCTACAATGAGCAGTTCTTC
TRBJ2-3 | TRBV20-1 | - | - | CSARGGGDTQYF | TGCAGTGCTAGAGGAGGGGGGGATACGCAGTATTTT
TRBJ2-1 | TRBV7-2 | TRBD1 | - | CASSRDRGEYNEQFF | TGTGCCAGCAGCCGAGACAGGGGTGAATACAATGAGCAGTTCTTC
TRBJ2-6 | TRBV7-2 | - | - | CASRFQGANVLTF | TGTGCCAGCAGATTTCAGGGGGCCAACGTCCTGACTTTC
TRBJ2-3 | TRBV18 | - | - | CASSEDTQYF | TGTGCCAGCTCAGAAGATACGCAGTATTTT
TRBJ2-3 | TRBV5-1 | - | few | CASSLFDTQYF | TGCGCCAGCAGCTTGTTTGATACGCAGTATTTT
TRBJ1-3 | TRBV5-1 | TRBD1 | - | CASSIDRERDTIYF | TGCGCCAGCAGCATCGACAGGGAGCGGGACACCATATATTTT
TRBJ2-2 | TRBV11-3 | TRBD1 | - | CASSLTGTNTGELFF | TGTGCCAGCAGCCTGACAGGGACGAACACCGGGGAGCTGTTTTTT
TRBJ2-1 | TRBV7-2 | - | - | CASSRQQGYNEQFF | TGTGCCAGCAGCCGGCAACAGGGCTACAATGAGCAGTTCTTC
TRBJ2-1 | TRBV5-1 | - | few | CASSLSGSTYEQFF | TGCGCCAGCAGCTTGTCCGGGTCTACCTATGAGCAGTTCTTC
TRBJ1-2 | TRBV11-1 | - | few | CASSLWREGYTF | TGTGCCAGCAGCTTATGGAGAGAGGGCTACACCTTC
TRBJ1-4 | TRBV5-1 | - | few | CASSPVLNEKLFF | TGCGCCAGCAGCCCGGTCCTCAATGAAAAACTGTTTTTT
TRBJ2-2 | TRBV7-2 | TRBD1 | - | CASNAGTGSSGELFF | TGTGCCAGCAACGCCGGGACAGGGTCCTCCGGGGAGCTGTTTTTT
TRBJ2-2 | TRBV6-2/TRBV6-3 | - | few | CASSVLSYSTGELFF | TGTGCCAGCAGTGTACTAAGCTACTCCACCGGGGAGCTGTTTTTT
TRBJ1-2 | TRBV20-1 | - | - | CSVPGFNYGYTF | TGCAGTGTTCCGGGCTTTAATTATGGCTACACCTTC
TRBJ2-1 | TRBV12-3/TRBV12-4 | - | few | CASRKQGSYNEQFF | TGTGCCAGCAGGAAACAGGGCTCCTACAATGAGCAGTTCTTC
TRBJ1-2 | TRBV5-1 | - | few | CASSLGGSTVNYGYTF | TGCGCCAGCAGCTTGGGAGGTTCAACCGTAAACTATGGCTACACCTTC
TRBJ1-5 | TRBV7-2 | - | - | CATSGSNQPQHF | TGTGCCACCTCGGGAAGCAATCAGCCCCAGCATTTT
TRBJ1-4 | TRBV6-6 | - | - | CASSTDRQKLFF | TGTGCCAGCAGTACGGACCGTCAAAAACTGTTTTTT
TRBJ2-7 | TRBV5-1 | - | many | CASSLTGPIEQYF | TGCGCCAGCAGCTTGACAGGACCGATCGAGCAGTACTTC
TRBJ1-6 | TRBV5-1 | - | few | CASSLSGSDSPLHF | TGCGCCAGCAGCTTGTCGGGGTCCGATTCACCCCTCCACTTT
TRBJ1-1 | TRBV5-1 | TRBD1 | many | CASSLLTGAEAFF | TGCGCCAGCAGCTTGCTTACAGGGGCGGAAGCTTTCTTT
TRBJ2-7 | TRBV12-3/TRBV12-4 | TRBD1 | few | CASSRGTGAYEQYF | TGTGCCAGCAGCCGCGGGACAGGAGCCTACGAGCAGTACTTC
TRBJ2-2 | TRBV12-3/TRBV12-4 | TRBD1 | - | CASSPRDRGIANTGELFF | TGTGCCAGCAGCCCCCGGGACAGGGGGATTGCGAACACCGGGGAGCTGTTTTTT
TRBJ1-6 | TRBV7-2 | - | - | CASSPAQGAYNSPLHF | TGTGCCAGCAGCCCGGCACAGGGTGCATATAATTCACCCCTCCACTTT
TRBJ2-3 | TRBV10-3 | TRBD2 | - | CAISGVAGGDTQYF | TGTGCCATCAGTGGAGTCGCGGGGGGGGATACGCAGTATTTT
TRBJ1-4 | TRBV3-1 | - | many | CASSLSGGPNEKLFF | TGTGCCAGCAGCCTCTCCGGGGGACCTAATGAAAAACTGTTTTTT